The rows below give T cell receptor beta chains drawn from one sample of a study of neurological immune-mediated disorders. TCRdb reanalysed the 5' RACE reads using MiXCR and keeps one entry per CDR3 protein. This table holds tens of thousands of distinct CDR3 sequences, approximately 3.8% found once. Sequenced: PBMCs. These receptors came from a young man with multiple sclerosis. Each CDR3 is given with its conserved first and last residue. The D gene is left open where the match is weak. Not every row has a clone size; where given, it reads once, few, many or a size class.

clone_size | j_call | d_call | v_call | cdr3_nt | cdr3_aa
many | TRBJ2-7 | TRBD2 | TRBV28 | TGTGCCAGCAGTTCTTACGGACTAGCGACGCACGAGCAGTACTTC | CASSSYGLATHEQYF
few | TRBJ2-3 | TRBD2 | TRBV2 | TGTGCCAGCAGCAGCGGGGCCGCCCATACGCAGTATTTT | CASSSGAAHTQYF
many | TRBJ2-1 | TRBD1 | TRBV9 | TGTGCCAGCAGCCCCCGACAGGGTTTGGATGAGCAGTTCTTC | CASSPRQGLDEQFF
. | TRBJ2-5 | TRBD2 | TRBV20-1 | TGCAGTGCGGGGGGGGGATTACAACATTTTACCCAGTACTTC | CSAGGGLQHFTQYF
many | TRBJ2-5 | . | TRBV20-1 | TGCAGTGCTAGGTTCGGCAGGACCCAAGAGACCCAGTACTTC | CSARFGRTQETQYF
many | TRBJ1-4 | . | TRBV12-3/TRBV12-4 | TGTGCCAGCAGACAGGGAGCAGAAGAAAAACTGTTTTTT | CASRQGAEEKLFF
many | TRBJ1-1 | . | TRBV6-6 | TGTGCCAGCAGTTACCGGAGCCTGGAGGCTTTCTTT | CASSYRSLEAFF
many | TRBJ2-2 | . | TRBV2 | TGTGCCAGCAGCCAGGGAGGAGGGAACACCGGGGAGCTGTTTTTT | CASSQGGGNTGELFF
many | TRBJ2-7 | . | TRBV7-8 | TGTGCCAGCAGCTTAGCGGCCAGGGGATCCTACGAGCAGTACTTC | CASSLAARGSYEQYF
many | TRBJ1-2 | . | TRBV12-3/TRBV12-4 | TGTGCCAGCAGTTTAACCGTGAACTATGGCTACACCTTC | CASSLTVNYGYTF
many | TRBJ2-1 | . | TRBV20-1 | TGCAGTGCTAGAGGGGCCATCTACAATGAGCAGTTCTTC | CSARGAIYNEQFF
many | TRBJ2-2 | TRBD2 | TRBV5-1 | TGCGCCAGCAGCTTGCTAGCGGGGAAGAACACCGGGGAGCTGTTTTTT | CASSLLAGKNTGELFF
many | TRBJ2-3 | TRBD1 | TRBV24-1 | TGTGCCACCAGTGATCCGGGACAGAGGCCAGATACGCAGTATTTT | CATSDPGQRPDTQYF
many | TRBJ2-7 | . | TRBV12-3/TRBV12-4 | TGTGCCAGCAGCATGGACGCGGCGGCGCAGTACTTC | CASSMDAAAQYF
many | TRBJ2-7 | TRBD1 | TRBV5-1 | TGCGCCAGCAGCTTACAGGGGGCATACGAGCAGTACTTC | CASSLQGAYEQYF
many | TRBJ2-3 | TRBD2 | TRBV7-9 | TGTGCCAGCAGCTCACCGGGACTAGCGGGTTTTCTGGTTCTTACAGGCACAGATACGCAGTATTTT | CASSSPGLAGFLVLTGTDTQYF
many | TRBJ1-2 | . | TRBV7-2 | TGTGCCAGCAGCTTAATACAGGGAAACTATGGCTACACCTTC | CASSLIQGNYGYTF
many | TRBJ2-7 | . | TRBV7-2 | TGTGCCAGCAGCCCCGGCTTCGGGGCCTACGAGCAGTACTTC | CASSPGFGAYEQYF
few | TRBJ2-1 | TRBD2 | TRBV7-2 | TGTGCCAGCAGCTTAACGGGACTACAATTGAGTGAGCAGTTCTTC | CASSLTGLQLSEQFF
many | TRBJ1-1 | . | TRBV5-1 | TGCGCCAGCACCGACAGAATGGGCGTGAACACTGAAGCTTTCTTT | CASTDRMGVNTEAFF
many | TRBJ1-1 | TRBD1 | TRBV6-6 | TGTGCCAGCAGTTCGACAGGGACGGACACTGAAGCTTTCTTT | CASSSTGTDTEAFF
many | TRBJ2-1 | . | TRBV20-1 | TGCAGTGCCCTACAGGTCTTAGAGCAGTTCTTC | CSALQVLEQFF